This TCR beta chain is from a study of graft-versus-host responses after intestinal transplantation. Study background: Among the recipients, all got anti-thymocyte globulin induction and then tacrolimus and steroids for two to four years.

As concerns this clone: Its matching antigen is unknown.

General observations from the study: Ileal or blood samples showed some GvH clones first, and such clones were also found in recipient marrow.

The data were produced by immunoSEQ multiplex PCR, yet TCRdb's version contains in-frame clones alone and is incomplete. The sample contains roughly 92,000 clones, approximately 87% of which appear only once. Germline lookup yields CDR1 SGHDT and CDR2 YYEEEE. CDR3 length: 15 residues. Trimming removed 0 bases from V and 5 bases from J, with 12 bases in between. This chain links TRBV5-6 with TRBJ2-1; D perhaps matches TRBD2 (5 bases). This clonotype originated in a human donor who received an intestinal transplant. This material consisted of unstimulated CD4+ T cells sorted from spleen or lymph node cells, taken before intestinal transplant. CDR3 residues: CASSLDGRANNEQFF. The CDR3 DNA reads as TGTGCCAGCAGCTTGGATGGGCGGGCGAACAATGAGCAGTTCTTC.